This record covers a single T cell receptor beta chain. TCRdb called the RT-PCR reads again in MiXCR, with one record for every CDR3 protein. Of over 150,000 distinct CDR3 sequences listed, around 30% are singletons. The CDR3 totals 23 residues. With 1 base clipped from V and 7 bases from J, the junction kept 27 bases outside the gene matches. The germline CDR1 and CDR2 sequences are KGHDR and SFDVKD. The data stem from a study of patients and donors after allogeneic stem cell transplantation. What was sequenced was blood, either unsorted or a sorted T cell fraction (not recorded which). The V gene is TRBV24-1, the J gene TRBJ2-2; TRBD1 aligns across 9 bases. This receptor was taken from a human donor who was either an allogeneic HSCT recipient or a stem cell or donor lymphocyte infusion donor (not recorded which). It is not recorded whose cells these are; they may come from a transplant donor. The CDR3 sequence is CATSDFSHWIPDSGTGLLGELFF. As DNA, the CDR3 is TGTGCCACCAGTGATTTTTCACATTGGATCCCCGATTCCGGGACAGGGCTTCTCGGGGAGCTGTTTTTT.